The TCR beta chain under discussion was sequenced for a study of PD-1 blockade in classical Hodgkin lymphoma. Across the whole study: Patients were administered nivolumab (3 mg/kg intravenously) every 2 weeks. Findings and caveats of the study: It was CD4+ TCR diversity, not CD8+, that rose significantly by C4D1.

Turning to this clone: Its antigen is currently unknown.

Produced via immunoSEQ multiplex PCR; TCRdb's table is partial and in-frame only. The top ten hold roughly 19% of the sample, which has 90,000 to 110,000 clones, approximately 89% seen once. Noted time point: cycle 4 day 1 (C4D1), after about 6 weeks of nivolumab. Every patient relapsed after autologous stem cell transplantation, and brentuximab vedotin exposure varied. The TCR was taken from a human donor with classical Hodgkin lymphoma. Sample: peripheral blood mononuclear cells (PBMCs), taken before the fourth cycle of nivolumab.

Here the CDR3 DNA reads TGCGCCAGCAGCCGACGGACAGGGATCGAGCAGTACTTC. Its translation is CASSRRTGIEQYF. This chain links TRBV4-1 with TRBJ2-7; 8 positions agree with TRBD1. The germline CDR1 and CDR2 sequences are MGHRA and YSYEKL. The CDR3 loop spans 13 amino acids. V trimming: 4 bases; J trimming: 6 bases; junction bases outside the gene matches: 5.